This passage covers 4 T cell receptor beta chains from one sample sequenced in a study of beta chain features in type 1 diabetes. TCRB transcripts that were expressed got sequenced, as all of the isolated RNA had been reverse transcribed. Sequencing used immunoSEQ multiplex PCR; TCRdb keeps in-frame clones, though not all of them. The table includes a few hundred thousand clones, around 24% detected once. Study-wide points: Moderately but significantly shorter TCRB CDR3s were found in Type 1 diabetes patients in all four CD4+ subsets.

Their antigens are not known. Material: naive CD4+ T cells from blood. These receptor sequences come from a woman in her 30s with type 1 diabetes.

The chain couples TRBV7-9 to TRBJ2-1; D gene uncertain. V shed 8 bases and J shed 0 bases, with 8 bases lying between them. CDR3 length: 13 amino acids. Germline assignment: CDR1 SEHNR and CDR2 FQNEAQ (reference sequence). CDR3: CASRLDSYNEQFF. CDR3 DNA: TGTGCCAGCCGGCTAGACTCCTACAATGAGCAGTTCTTC.

The table lists this clone with a few counts. This chain links TRBV7-3 with TRBJ2-1, with 9 bases aligning to TRBD2. The junction had 10 bases not matched to a gene; V was cut back by 5 bases and J by 8 bases. Germline CDR1 SGHTA, CDR2 FQGTGA. CDR3 length: 15 amino acids. CDR3 region: CASSLSSGNLDEQFF. The CDR3 DNA reads TGTGCCAGCAGCCTTTCTAGCGGGAATCTCGATGAGCAGTTCTTC.

The V and J genes are TRBV15 and TRBJ2-7; D is ambiguous. The CDR3 covers 14 residues. Germline V gene data show CDR1 as LNHNV and CDR2 as YYDKDF (reference sequence). V lost 0 bases, J lost 0 bases, and 6 bases lay in between. Here the CDR3 DNA reads TGTGCCACCAGCAGAGAAGACACCTCCTACGAGCAGTACTTC. This encodes CATSREDTSYEQYF.

The gene calls are TRBV19 and TRBJ2-2, with 7 positions matching TRBD2. J was trimmed by 0 bases and V by 10 bases; bases with no gene match: 5. Germline-derived CDR1 and CDR2 are LNHDA and SQIVND (reference sequence). The CDR3 loop spans 14 amino acids. CDR3 region: CATERGANTGELFF. The CDR3 nucleotides are TGTGCCACGGAGCGGGGCGCGAACACCGGGGAGCTGTTTTTT. Using reference TRBV19 and TRBJ2-2 for the parts outside the CDR3, the full variable domain is DGGITQSPKYLFRKEGQNVTLSCEQNLNHDAMYWYRQDPGQGLRLIYYSQIVNDFQKGDIAEGYSVSREKKESFPLTVTSAQKNPTAFYLCATERGANTGELFFGEGSRLTVL.